Ten or more counts support the clone carrying this T cell receptor (beta chain). The CDR3 regions of TCR beta were amplified from RNA transcripts. The primer set for the first-round RT-PCR of the TCR CDR3 was HTBI. MiXCR was run by TCRdb on the multiplex PCR reads, yielding one entry per CDR3 protein. Among 620,000 or so distinct CDR3 sequences listed, around 13% were seen once. This entry is derived from a study of T cells in Graves' hyperthyroidism and ophthalmopathy. The CDR3 has 13 residues. The V and J ends lost 0 bases and 10 bases respectively, with 10 bases between them. CDR1 and CDR2 (germline): LGHNT, FRNRAP.

The V gene is TRBV12-5, the J gene TRBJ2-1, with D unclear. The TCR originated in a woman aged 50 to 60 with Graves' ophthalmopathy. The specimen was blood. The CDR3 is CASGLVVLGEQFF. In DNA form, the CDR3 reads TGTGCTAGTGGTTTGGTGGTTTTGGGAGAGCAGTTCTTC.